This T cell receptor (beta chain) comes out of a study of blood T cell repertoires in COVID-19. Here immunoSEQ multiplex PCR was the method, and the copy in TCRdb shows in-frame clones only, minus some. The table has more than 150,000 clones, 85% to 95% seen once. The clonotype comes from a man aged 25 to 45 with COVID-19, enrolled during active disease. Sample: peripheral blood.

Here the CDR3 reads CASTQTGAGNEQFF. The CDR3 DNA follows: TGTGCCAGCACCCAGACAGGGGCCGGGAATGAGCAGTTCTTC. V usage is TRBV27 and J usage is TRBJ2-1; 8 bases agree with TRBD1. Per germline, CDR1 MNHEY and CDR2 SMNVEV (reference sequence). The CDR3 extends over 14 amino acids. Losses at the gene ends were 7 bases for V and 7 bases for J; bases not matched to a gene: 9.